This T cell receptor beta chain is drawn from a study of breast tumors, draining lymph nodes, adjacent tissues. General study results and limits: The data were judged consistent with most tumor T cells coming from lymph node and expanding in tumor. Tumor and nontumor repertoires were significantly more similar in luminal-like than in basal-like breast cancer. Tumors had less TCR diversity than lymph nodes, more than nontumor tissue. Tumor T cell lymph node origin was a supported hypothesis, not proven.

With regard to this clonotype: What it recognizes is unknown. At one end, the junction sequence differs from germline, possibly due to a read error.

The CDR3 spans 12 residues. The germline gives CDR1 DFQATT, CDR2 SNEGSKA (reference sequence). A single record per CDR3 protein comes from TCRdb applying MiXCR to the multiplex PCR reads. The data hold 20,000 or so distinct CDR3 sequences, with around two fifths observed a single time. The receptor comes from a female donor with breast cancer. Some clones in this sample may be carry-over from other donors' samples. Sequenced sample: breast tumor tissue. The chain joins TRBV20-1 to TRBJ2-3; possibly TRBD2 for D (6 bases). The CDR3, as DNA: TGCAGTGCTAGAGTGGGGGGTAATACGCCGTATTTT. Its protein product is CSARVGGNTPYF.